Included here is one T cell receptor (beta chain) sequence, with context. Adults between about 18 and 95 years of age took part from 20 to 25 US areas. Libraries were prepared by immunoSEQ multiplex PCR; TCRdb keeps only in-frame clonotypes and omits some of them. The table lists 300,000 to 450,000 clones, more than 70% of them singletons, with approximately 1% in the top ten. The sample comes from a study of blood T cell repertoires in COVID-19. Trimming removed 0 bases from V and 5 bases from J, with 10 bases in between. Germline CDR1 is KGHSH and CDR2 is LQKENI. This CDR3 spans 14 amino acids. V and J are TRBV18 and TRBJ1-2; D call uncertain. The clonotype was recovered from a woman aged 30 to 39 who had been exposed to COVID-19. Sample: PBMCs or T cells enriched from blood (not recorded which). CDR3 coding DNA: TGTGCCAGCTCACCACCAGGCAGCGTTTATGGCTACACCTTC. Its protein is CASSPPGSVYGYTF.